This T cell receptor beta chain was sequenced in a study of radiotherapy plus CTLA-4 blockade in lung cancer. Across the whole study: Objective responses occurred in about 17% of patients; about 32% had disease control.

Clones were sequenced by immunoSEQ multiplex PCR, and TCRdb holds only the in-frame ones, with some missing. This table holds tens of thousands of clones, less than 80% found once. With V trimmed by 1 base and J by 3 bases, 5 bases remained unmatched. The CDR3 is 16 residues long. Germline CDR1 is SGHNT and CDR2 is YENEEA. Study observations and caveats: Strongest reported response predictors: early blood clone changes and post-radiation interferon-beta.

Each patient with chemo-refractory metastatic non-small-cell lung cancer was treated with focal radiation plus CTLA-4 blockade using ipilimumab. For this clone: Its matching antigen is unknown.

Material: peripheral blood, obtained from a patient treated with radiotherapy plus ipilimumab. This receptor was obtained from a human donor with non-small cell lung cancer who had a complete response to radiotherapy plus ipilimumab. The chain is built from TRBV11-3 and TRBJ2-1, with 8 bases matching TRBD2. DNA for the CDR3: TGTGCCAGCAGCTTAGGCGGGGGGACCAACTACAATGAGCAGTTCTTC. It is translated as CASSLGGGTNYNEQFF. Complete variable domain (other parts from reference TRBV11-3 and TRBJ2-1): EAGVVQSPRYKIIEKKQPVAFWCNPISGHNTLYWYLQNLGQGPELLIRYENEEAVDDSQLPKDRFSAERLKGVDSTLKIQPAELGDSAVYLCASSLGGGTNYNEQFFGPGTRLTVL.